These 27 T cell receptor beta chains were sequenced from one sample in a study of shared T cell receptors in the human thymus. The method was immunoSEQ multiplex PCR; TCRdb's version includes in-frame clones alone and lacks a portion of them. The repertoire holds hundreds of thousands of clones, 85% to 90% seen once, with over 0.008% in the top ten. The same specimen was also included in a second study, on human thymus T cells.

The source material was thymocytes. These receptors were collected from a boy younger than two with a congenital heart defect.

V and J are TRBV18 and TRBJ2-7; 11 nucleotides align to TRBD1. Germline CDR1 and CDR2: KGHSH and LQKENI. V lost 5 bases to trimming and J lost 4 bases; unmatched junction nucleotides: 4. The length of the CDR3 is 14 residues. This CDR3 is CASSSGTGGYEQYF. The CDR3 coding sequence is TGTGCCAGCTCATCCGGGACAGGGGGTTACGAGCAGTACTTC.

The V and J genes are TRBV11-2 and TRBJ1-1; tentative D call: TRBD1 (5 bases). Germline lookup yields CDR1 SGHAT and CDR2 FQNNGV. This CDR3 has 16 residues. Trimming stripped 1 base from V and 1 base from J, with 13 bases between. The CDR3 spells CASSLVSQGGNTEAFF. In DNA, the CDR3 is TGTGCCAGCAGCTTAGTGTCGCAGGGCGGGAACACTGAAGCTTTCTTT.

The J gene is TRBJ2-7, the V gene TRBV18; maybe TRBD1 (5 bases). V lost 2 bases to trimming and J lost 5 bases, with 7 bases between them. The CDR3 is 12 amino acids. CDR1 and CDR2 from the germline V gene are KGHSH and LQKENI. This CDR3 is CASSPTGNEQYF. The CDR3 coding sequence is TGTGCCAGCTCACCAACAGGTAACGAGCAGTACTTC.

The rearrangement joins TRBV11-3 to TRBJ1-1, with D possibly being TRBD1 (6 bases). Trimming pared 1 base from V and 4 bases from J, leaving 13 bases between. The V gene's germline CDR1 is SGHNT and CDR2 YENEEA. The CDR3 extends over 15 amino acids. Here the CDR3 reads CASSLAGRGRTEAFF. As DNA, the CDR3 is TGTGCCAGCAGCTTAGCGGGCAGGGGTCGCACTGAAGCTTTCTTT.

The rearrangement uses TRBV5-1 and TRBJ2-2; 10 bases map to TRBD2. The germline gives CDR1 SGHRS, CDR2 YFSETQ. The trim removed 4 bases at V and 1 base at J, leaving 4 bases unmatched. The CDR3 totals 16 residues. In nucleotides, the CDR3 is TGCGCCAGCAGCACCGGACTAGCGGAGAACACCGGGGAGCTGTTTTTT. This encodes CASSTGLAENTGELFF.

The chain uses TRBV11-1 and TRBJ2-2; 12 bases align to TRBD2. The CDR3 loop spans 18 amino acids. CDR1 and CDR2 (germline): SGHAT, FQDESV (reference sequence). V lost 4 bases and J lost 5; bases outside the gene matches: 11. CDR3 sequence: CASSSKVPSGRVTGELFF. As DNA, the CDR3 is TGTGCCAGCAGCTCGAAGGTGCCTAGCGGGAGGGTTACCGGGGAGCTGTTTTTT. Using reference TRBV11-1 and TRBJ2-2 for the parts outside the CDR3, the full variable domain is EAEVAQSPRYKITEKSQAVAFWCDPISGHATLYWYRQILGQGPELLVQFQDESVVDDSQLPKDRFSAERLKGVDSTLKIQPAELGDSAMYLCASSSKVPSGRVTGELFFGEGSRLTVL.

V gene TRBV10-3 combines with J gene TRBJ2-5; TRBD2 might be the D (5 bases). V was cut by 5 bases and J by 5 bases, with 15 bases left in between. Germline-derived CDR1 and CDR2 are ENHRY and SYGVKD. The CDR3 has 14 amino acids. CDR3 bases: TGTGCCATCAGTCCAGGTGGGAGAGGGGAGACCCAGTACTTC. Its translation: CAISPGGRGETQYF.

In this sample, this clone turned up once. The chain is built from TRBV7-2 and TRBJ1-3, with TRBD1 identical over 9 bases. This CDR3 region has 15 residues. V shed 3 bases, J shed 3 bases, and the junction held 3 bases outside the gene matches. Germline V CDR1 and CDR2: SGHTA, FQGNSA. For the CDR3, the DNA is TGTGCCAGCAGCTTGGGACAGGGAGTTGGAAACACCATATATTTT. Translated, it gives CASSLGQGVGNTIYF.

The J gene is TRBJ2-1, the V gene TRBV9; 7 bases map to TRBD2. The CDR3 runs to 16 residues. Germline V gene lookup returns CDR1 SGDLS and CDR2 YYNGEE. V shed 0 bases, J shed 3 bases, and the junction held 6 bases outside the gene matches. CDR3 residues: CASSVAPQRGYNEQFF. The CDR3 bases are TGTGCCAGCAGCGTAGCCCCCCAGCGGGGCTACAATGAGCAGTTCTTC. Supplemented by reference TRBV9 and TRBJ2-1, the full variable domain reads DSGVTQTPKHLITATGQRVTLRCSPRSGDLSVYWYQQSLDQGLQFLIQYYNGEERAKGNILERFSAQQFPDLHSELNLSSLELGDSALYFCASSVAPQRGYNEQFFGPGTRLTVL.

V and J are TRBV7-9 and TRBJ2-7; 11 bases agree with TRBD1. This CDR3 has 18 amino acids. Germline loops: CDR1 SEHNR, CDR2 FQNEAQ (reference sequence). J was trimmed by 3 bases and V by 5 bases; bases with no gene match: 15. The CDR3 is CASSLTRDRGVRGYEQYF. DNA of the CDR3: TGTGCCAGCAGCCTCACCAGGGACAGGGGGGTAAGGGGCTACGAGCAGTACTTC.

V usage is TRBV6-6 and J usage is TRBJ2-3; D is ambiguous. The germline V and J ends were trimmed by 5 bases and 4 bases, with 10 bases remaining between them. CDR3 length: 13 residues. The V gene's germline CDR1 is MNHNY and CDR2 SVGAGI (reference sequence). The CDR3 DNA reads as TGTGCCAGCAGTCACCTCCGGGCAGATACGCAGTATTTT. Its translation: CASSHLRADTQYF.

CDR3 nucleotides: TGTGCCAGCAGTCCGGGACTAGCAGACAATGAGCAGTTCTTC. It yields the protein CASSPGLADNEQFF. This chain connects TRBV6-4 to TRBJ2-1, with TRBD2 matching over 9 bases. Germline assignment: CDR1 MRHNA and CDR2 SNTAGT. The V gene end was trimmed by 5 bases and the J gene end by 5 bases; junction bases not matched to a gene: 4. The CDR3 is made up of 14 amino acids.

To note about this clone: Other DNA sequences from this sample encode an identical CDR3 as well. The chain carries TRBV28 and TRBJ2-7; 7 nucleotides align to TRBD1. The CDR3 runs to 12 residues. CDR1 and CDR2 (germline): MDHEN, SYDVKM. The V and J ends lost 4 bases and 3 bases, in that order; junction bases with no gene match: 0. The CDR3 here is CASSSGGYEQYF. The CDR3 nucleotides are TGTGCCAGCAGTTCAGGGGGCTACGAGCAGTACTTC.

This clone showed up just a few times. The CDR3 DNA follows: TGTGCCAGCAGCGCAAGTACTAGCGGGAGGGCTACTATAACTGGGGCCAACGTCCTGACTTTC. The encoded protein is CASSASTSGRATITGANVLTF. This chain joins TRBV7-8 and TRBJ2-6; 13 bases are a match to TRBD2. With V trimmed by 5 bases and J by 2 bases, 15 bases remained unmatched. The germline gives CDR1 SGHVS, CDR2 FQNEAQ. The CDR3 is 21 residues long. Variable domain in full (rest from reference TRBV7-8 and TRBJ2-6): GAGVSQSPRYKVAKRGQDVALRCDPISGHVSLFWYQQALGQGPEFLTYFQNEAQLDKSGLPSDRFFAERPEGSVSTLKIQRTQQEDSAVYLCASSASTSGRATITGANVLTFGAGSRLTVL.

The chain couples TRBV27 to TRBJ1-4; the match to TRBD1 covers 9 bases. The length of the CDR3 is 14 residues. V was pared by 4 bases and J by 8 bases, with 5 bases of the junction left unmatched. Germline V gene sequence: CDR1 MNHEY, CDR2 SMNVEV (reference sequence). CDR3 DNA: TGTGCCAGCAGTTCGGACAGGGGTAGGGAAAAACTGTTTTTT. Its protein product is CASSSDRGREKLFF.

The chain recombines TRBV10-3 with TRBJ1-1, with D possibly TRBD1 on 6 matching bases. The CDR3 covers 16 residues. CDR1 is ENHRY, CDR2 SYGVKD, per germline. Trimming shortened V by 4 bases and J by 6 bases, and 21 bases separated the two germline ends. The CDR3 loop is CAISGVGGRGRAEAFF. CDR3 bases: TGTGCCATCAGTGGGGTGGGCGGCAGGGGTCGCGCTGAAGCTTTCTTT.

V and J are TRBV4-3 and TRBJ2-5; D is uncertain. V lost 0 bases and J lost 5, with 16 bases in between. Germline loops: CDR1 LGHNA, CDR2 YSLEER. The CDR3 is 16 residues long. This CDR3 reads CASSQDDTLEWETQYF. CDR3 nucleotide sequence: TGCGCCAGCAGCCAAGATGACACCCTGGAATGGGAGACCCAGTACTTC.

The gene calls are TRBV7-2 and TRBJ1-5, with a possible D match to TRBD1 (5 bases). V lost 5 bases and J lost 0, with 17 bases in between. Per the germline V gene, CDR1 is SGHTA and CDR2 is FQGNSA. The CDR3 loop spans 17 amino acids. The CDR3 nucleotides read TGTGCCAGCAGCCCAGATCCGACAGATGATAGCAATCAGCCCCAGCATTTT. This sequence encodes CASSPDPTDDSNQPQHF.

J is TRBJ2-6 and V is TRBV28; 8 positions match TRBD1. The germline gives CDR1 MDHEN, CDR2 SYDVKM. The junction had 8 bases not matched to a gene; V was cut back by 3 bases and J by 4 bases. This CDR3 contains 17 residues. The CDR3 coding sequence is TGTGCCAGCAGTTTCCGTAATTGGGACAGGGGGGCCAACGTCCTGACTTTC. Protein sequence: CASSFRNWDRGANVLTF.

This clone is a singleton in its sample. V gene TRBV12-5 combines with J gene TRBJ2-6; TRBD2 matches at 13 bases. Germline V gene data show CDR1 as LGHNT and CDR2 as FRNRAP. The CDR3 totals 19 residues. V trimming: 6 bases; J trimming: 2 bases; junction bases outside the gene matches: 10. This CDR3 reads CASGSRWTSGRAGANVLTF. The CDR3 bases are TGTGCTAGTGGATCGCGGTGGACTAGCGGGAGAGCTGGGGCCAACGTCCTGACTTTC.

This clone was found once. The CDR3, as DNA: TGTGCCAGCAGCTCCGACAGGGTAGGACAGTCGAACACCGGGGAGCTGTTTTTT. It specifies CASSSDRVGQSNTGELFF. The gene calls are TRBV11-3 and TRBJ2-2; 7 nucleotides align to TRBD1. J lost 0 bases, V lost 4 bases, and 11 bases had no gene match. The CDR3 runs 18 residues. CDR1 and CDR2 from the germline V gene are SGHNT and YENEEA.

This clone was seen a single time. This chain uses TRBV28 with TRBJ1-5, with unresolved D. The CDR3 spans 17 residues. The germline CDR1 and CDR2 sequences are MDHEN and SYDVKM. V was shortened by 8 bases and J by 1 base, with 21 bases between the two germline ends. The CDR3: CASGPRPPKRSNQPQHF. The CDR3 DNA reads TGTGCCAGCGGTCCGAGACCTCCCAAGCGGAGCAATCAGCCCCAGCATTTT.

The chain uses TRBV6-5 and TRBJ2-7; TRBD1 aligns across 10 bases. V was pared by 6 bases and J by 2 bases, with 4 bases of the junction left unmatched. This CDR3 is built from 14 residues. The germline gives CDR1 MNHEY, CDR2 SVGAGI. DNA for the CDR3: TGTGCCAGCAGCCTAGGACAGGGGGCCTACGAGCAGTACTTC. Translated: CASSLGQGAYEQYF.

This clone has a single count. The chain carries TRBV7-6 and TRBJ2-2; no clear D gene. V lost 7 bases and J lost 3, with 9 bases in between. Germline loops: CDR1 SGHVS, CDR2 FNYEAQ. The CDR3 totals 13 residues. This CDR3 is CASIPEYTGELFF. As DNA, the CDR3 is TGTGCCAGCATCCCAGAATACACCGGGGAGCTGTTTTTT.

CDR3 protein: CASSFGQGYDNEQFF. CDR3 in DNA: TGTGCCAGCAGCTTCGGACAGGGCTACGACAATGAGCAGTTCTTC. The V and J genes are TRBV6-6 and TRBJ2-1; 8 bases match TRBD1. Trimming cost V 6 bases and J 5 bases; bases outside gene matches: 9. This CDR3 spans 15 amino acids. The germline CDR1 and CDR2 sequences are MNHNY and SVGAGI (reference sequence).

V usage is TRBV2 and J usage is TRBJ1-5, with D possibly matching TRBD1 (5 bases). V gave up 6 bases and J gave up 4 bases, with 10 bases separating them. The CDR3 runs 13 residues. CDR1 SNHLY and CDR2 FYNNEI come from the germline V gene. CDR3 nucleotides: TGTGCCAGCAGCGGGACTCTAAATCAGCCCCAGCATTTT. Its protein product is CASSGTLNQPQHF.

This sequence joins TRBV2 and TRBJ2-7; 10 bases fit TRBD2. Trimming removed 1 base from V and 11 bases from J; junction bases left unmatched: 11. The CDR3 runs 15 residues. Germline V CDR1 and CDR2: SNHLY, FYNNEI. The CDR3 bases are TGTGCCAGCAGTGAAGTTAGCCTAGCGGGAGTCAGGAAGTACTTC. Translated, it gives CASSEVSLAGVRKYF. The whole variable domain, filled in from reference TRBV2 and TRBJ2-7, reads EPEVTQTPSHQVTQMGQEVILRCVPISNHLYFYWYRQILGQKVEFLVSFYNNEISEKSEIFDDQFSVERPDGSNFTLKIRSTKLEDSAMYFCASSEVSLAGVRKYFGPGTRLTVT.